The T cell receptor (beta chain) under discussion was sequenced for a study of T-cell reconstitution after alpha-beta-depleted transplantation in children. Preparing the TCRbeta library involved the use of unique molecular identifiers. TCRdb independently ran MiXCR on the PCR reads; one entry per CDR3 protein. The repertoire holds over 150,000 distinct CDR3 sequences, with around 7% as singletons. With V trimmed by 1 base and J by 9 bases, 5 bases remained unmatched. This CDR3 is 14 amino acids long. The germline CDR1 and CDR2 sequences are DFQATT and SNEGSKA (reference sequence). Many counts were recorded for this clonotype.

The specimen comprised PBMCs, sampled before TCRalphabeta/CD19-depleted stem cell transplant. This chain links TRBV20-1 with TRBJ1-6, with TRBD1 matching 8 bases. This TCR was sampled from a boy aged 2 to 10 with acute lymphoblastic leukemia, due to receive a stem cell transplant. The DNA for the CDR3 is TGCAGTGCTAGAGGGACAGGGATAAGTTCACCCCTCCACTTT. Its translation is CSARGTGISSPLHF.